A single T cell receptor beta chain is shown here with its context. The target antigen is unknown. Assay: immunoSEQ multiplex PCR; the TCRdb copy retains only in-frame clones and omits some. The sample has about 140,000 clones, about 93% seen once. This entry comes from a study of T cell responses to AZD1222 COVID-19 vaccine. This CDR3 is built from 15 residues. With 5 bases clipped from V and 5 bases from J, the junction kept 7 bases outside the gene matches. CDR1 is SGHAT, CDR2 FQNNGV, per germline. Study-level results: The sample set comprised mostly white British donors with more females, and clonal diversity was possibly underestimated. Only a handful of individuals given AZD1222 were seropositive at baseline.

The receptor was isolated from an adult in good health. Sequenced here: peripheral blood, sampled on day 0 of AZD1222 vaccination. V and J are TRBV11-2 and TRBJ2-2; 8 nucleotides align to TRBD2. The CDR3 coding sequence is TGTGCCAGCAGCCCAGCGGGAGTGGGGACCGGGGAGCTGTTTTTT. Translation: CASSPAGVGTGELFF.